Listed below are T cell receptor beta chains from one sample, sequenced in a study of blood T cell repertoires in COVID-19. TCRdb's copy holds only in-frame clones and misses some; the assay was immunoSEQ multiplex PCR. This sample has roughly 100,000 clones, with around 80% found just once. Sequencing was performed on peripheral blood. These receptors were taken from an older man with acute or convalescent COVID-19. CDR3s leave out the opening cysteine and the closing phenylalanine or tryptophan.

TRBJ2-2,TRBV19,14,ASSIEIGGWTGELF
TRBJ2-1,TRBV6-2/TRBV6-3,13,ASSPDRGVDNEQF
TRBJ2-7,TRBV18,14,ASSPPTGQGAREQY
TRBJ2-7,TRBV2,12,ASSRGTVLYEQY
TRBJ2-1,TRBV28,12,ASRLAGGGNEQF
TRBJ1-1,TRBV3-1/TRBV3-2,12,ASSQDNGNTEAF
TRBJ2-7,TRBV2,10,ASTLGGGEQY
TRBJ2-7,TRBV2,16,ASSEASFAGAPSYEQY
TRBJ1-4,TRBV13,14,ASSFTGPGRVEKLF
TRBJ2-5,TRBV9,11,ASSLQGMETQY
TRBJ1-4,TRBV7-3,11,ASSLNRGEKLF
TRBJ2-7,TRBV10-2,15,ASSESRLADKSYEQY
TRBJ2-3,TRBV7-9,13,ASPLGLPSTDTQY
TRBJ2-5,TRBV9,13,ASSLLEGSQETQY
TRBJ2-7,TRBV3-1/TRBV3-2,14,ASSQNRAGGGYEQY
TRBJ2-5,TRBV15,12,ATSHWGYQETQY
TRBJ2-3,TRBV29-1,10,SVERWAYTQY
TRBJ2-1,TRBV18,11,ASSPGGSGEQF
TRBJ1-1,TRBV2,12,ASSVQGTNTEAF
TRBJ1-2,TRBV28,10,ASSPAGNGYT
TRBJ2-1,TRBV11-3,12,ASSLGGRLAEQF
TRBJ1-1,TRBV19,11,ASSLGGNTEAF
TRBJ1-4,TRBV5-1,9,ASREGEKLF
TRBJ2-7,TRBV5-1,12,ASSLEGWGDEQY
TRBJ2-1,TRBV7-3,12,ASKPSSGSDEQF
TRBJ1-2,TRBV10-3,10,ASSGQRDGYT
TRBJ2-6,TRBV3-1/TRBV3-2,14,ASSHHRGSGANVLT
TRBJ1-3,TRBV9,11,ASSQDSRNTIY
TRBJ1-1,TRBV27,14,ASSSNPGQGRTEAF
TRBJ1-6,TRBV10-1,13,ASSETPGNNSPLH
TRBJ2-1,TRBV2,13,ASSAVQGYYNEQF
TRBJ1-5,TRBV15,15,ATSRDYSRVNNQPQH
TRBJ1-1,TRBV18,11,ASSPLSGTEAF